This TCR beta chain derives from a study of blood T cell repertoires in COVID-19. Germline values: CDR1 MNHEY, CDR2 SVGAGI. The CDR3 sequence is 13 residues long. V lost 5 bases and J lost 3, with 11 bases in between. Sequencing used immunoSEQ multiplex PCR; TCRdb keeps in-frame clones, though not all of them. The table includes 250,000 to 300,000 clones, approximately 90% detected once. The sequence was obtained from a woman aged 30 to 39 with COVID-19, enrolled during active disease. Sequencing was carried out using peripheral blood. V gene TRBV6-5 combines with J gene TRBJ2-7, with D tentatively TRBD1 (5 bases). CDR3 amino acids: CASSPGNYYEQYF. As DNA, the CDR3 is TGTGCCAGCAGTCCAGGGAACTACTACGAGCAGTACTTC.